The entry that follows covers one T cell receptor (beta chain) sequence. This CDR3 contains 15 residues. Trimming cost V 6 bases and J 0 bases; bases outside gene matches: 4. Germline V CDR1 and CDR2: SGHRS, YFSETQ. The source of the sample is a study of Ad26.COV2.S vaccination and SARS-CoV-2 variants. Indicated treatment: some 20 received Ad26.COV2.S at low or high dose, single or two shots; several received placebo; per-sample allocation not given. The investigators took samples on day 63 after the first vaccine or placebo injection. This table comes from immunoSEQ multiplex PCR, and its TCRdb copy is limited to in-frame clones, with some not included. The table records some 640,000 clones, 89% of them present only once.

The rearrangement joins TRBV5-1 to TRBJ2-2; TRBD1 matches 8 bases. This TCR came from a person aged 18-65 years who received the Ad26.COV2.S COVID-19 vaccine or a placebo. Sequences were derived from peripheral blood, sampled in a trial of Ad26.COV2.S vaccine versus placebo. The DNA for the CDR3 is TGCGCCAGCACCTCGGGACAGGCGAACACCGGGGAGCTGTTTTTT. This translates into CASTSGQANTGELFF.